This T cell receptor (beta chain) was profiled in a study of shared clonotypes between healthy human individuals. Points from the study as a whole: Memory subsets generally showed lower estimated richness than naive subsets. The donor pool, a small one, limited the genetic and exposure-history diversity represented.

Data came from immunoSEQ multiplex PCR; TCRdb stores just in-frame clones and leaves some out. The sample carries around 2.5 million clones, more than 85% recorded once. V dropped 2 bases and J dropped 1 base, with 9 bases sitting between them. The CDR3 consists of 15 residues. Germline lookup yields CDR1 MNHEY and CDR2 SMNVEV (reference sequence). Note on this clone: Antigen unknown.

This TCR was recovered from a man in his late teens or twenties in good health. Some clones in this sample may be carry-over from other donors' samples. The specimen sequenced was naive CD4+ T cells from PBMCs. Subset indicated: CD45RA+ positively selected. The chain carries TRBV27 and TRBJ1-5; D ambiguous. CDR3 amino acids: CASSLRGISNQPQHF. CDR3 nucleotide sequence: TGTGCCAGCAGTTTACGGGGAATCAGCAATCAGCCCCAGCATTTT.